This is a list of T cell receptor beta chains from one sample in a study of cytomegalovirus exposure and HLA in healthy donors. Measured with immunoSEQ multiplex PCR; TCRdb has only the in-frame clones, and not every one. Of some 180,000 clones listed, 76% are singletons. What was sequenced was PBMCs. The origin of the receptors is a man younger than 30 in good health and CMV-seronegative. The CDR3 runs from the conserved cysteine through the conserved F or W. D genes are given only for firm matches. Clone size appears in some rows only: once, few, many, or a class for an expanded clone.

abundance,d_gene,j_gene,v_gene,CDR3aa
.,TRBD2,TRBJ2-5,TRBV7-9,CASSLALAGGPETQYF
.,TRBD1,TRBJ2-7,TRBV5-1,CASSTQGEYEQYF
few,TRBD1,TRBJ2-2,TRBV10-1,CASSGTGGNTGELFF
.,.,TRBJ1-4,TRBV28,CASSHRVGMGKLFF
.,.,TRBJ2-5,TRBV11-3,CASSLGVTSQETQYF
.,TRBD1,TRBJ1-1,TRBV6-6,CATGGPGGTEAFF
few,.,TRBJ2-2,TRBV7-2,CASSPRPNRPTTGELFF
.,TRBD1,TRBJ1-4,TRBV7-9,CASSPSRDRGSNEKLFF
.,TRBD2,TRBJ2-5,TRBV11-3,CASTPRVAGVKTQYF
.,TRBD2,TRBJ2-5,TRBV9,CASSGGLAAGTQYF
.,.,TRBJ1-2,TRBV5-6,CASSLGALTNYGYTF
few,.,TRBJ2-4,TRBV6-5,CASSYSKTGRGWIQYF
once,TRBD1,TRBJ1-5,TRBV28,CASSPGTVPQPQHF
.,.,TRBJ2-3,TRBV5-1,CASSPGTQPADTQYF
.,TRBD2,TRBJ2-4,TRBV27,CASSPLSGTPKNIQYF
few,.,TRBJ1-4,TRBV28,CASSLVDSYNEKLFF
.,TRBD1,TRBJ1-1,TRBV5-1,CASSPGQRLNTEAFF
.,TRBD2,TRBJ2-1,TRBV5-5,CASSLLAGRNEQFF
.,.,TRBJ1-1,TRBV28,CASSPREGRRTEAFF
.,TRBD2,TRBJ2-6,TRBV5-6,CASTTAGGTNLGANVLTF
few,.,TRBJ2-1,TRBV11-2,CASSFKSYEQFF
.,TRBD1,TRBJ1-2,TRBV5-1,CASSLPGQGAVGYTF
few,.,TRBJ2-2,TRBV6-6,CASTPRKGSGELFF
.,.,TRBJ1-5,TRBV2,CASRGPTEQPQHF
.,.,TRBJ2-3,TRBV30,CAYLEGGSTDTQYF
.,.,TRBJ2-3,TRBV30,CAWSFPGSTDTQYF
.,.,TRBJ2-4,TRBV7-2,CASGRQIGDIQYF
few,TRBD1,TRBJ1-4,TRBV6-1,CASSVDRNEKLFF
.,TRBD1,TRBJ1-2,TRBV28,CASSLWGGQGEDGYTF
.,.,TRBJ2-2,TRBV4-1,CASSPTGGAANTGELFF
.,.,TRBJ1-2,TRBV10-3,CAIGSARGGYTF
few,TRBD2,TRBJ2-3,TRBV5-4,CASSQTGGNTDTQYF
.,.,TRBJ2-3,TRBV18,CASSSVDTQYF
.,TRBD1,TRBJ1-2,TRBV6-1,CASILGQANYGYTF
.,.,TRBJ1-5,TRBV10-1,CASSESRGGQAQPQHF
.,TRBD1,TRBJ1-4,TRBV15,CATSRRQGRNEKLFF
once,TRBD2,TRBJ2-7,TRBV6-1,CASSDSFWGGSSYEQYF
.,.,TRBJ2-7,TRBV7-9,CASSSPPNDEQYF
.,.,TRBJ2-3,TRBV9,CASSVARENTQYF
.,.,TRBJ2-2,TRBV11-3,CASSLGERELFF
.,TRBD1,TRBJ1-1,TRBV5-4,CASSLGRGRAFF
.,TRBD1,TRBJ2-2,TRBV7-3,CASSKTGGTGELFF
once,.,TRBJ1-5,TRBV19,CASSVGGRDNQPQHF
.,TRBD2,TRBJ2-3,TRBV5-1,CASSGGLAGGPDTQYF
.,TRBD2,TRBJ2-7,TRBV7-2,CASSRRTSDPYEQYF
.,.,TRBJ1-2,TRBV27,CASSRGQMNYGYTF
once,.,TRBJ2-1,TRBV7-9,CASSPSNEQFF
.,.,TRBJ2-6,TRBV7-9,CASSPPRGANVLTF
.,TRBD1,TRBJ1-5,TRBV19,CASTLTGLTQPQHF
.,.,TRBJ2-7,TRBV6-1,CASSWGRTYEQYF
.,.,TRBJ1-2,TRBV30,CAWSVQRQARGTF
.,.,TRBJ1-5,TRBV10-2,CATSGGMGAREEPQHF
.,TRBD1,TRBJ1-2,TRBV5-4,CASSRDSNYGYTF
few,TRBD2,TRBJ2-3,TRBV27,CASSSRLAGGSDTQYF
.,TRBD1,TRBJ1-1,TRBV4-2,CASSQHPGQGSEAFF
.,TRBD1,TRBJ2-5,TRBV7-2,CASSAQSGTGRQTQYF
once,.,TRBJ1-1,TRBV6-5,CASSEQANTEAFF
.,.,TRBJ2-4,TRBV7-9,CASSLEVGIQYF
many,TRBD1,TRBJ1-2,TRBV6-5,CASSYSGGGFGYTF